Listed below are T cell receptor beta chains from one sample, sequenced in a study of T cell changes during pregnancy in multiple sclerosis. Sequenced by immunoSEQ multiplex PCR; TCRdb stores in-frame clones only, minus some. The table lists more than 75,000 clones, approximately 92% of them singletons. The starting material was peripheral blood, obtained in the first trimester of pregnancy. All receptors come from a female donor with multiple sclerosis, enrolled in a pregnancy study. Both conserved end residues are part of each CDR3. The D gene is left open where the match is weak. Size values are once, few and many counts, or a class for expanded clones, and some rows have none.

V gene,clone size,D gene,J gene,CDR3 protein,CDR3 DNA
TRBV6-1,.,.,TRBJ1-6,CASSRQVEVNSPLHF,TGTGCCAGCAGTCGACAGGTTGAGGTTAATTCACCCCTCCACTTT
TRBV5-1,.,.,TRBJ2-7,CASSLRGADYEQYF,TGCGCCAGCAGCTTGCGGGGGGCGGACTACGAGCAGTACTTC
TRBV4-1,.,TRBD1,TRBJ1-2,CASSRPGAGGSGGYTF,TGCGCCAGCAGCCGCCCAGGGGCAGGGGGCTCGGGAGGCTACACCTTC
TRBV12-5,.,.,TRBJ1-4,CASGLVLGGPDEKLFF,TGTGCTAGTGGTTTGGTACTTGGGGGCCCGGATGAAAAACTGTTTTTT
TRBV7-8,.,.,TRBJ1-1,CASSAAPLGGAPRAFF,TGTGCCAGCAGCGCAGCTCCCCTAGGAGGGGCCCCCCGAGCTTTCTTT
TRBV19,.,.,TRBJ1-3,CASSLRGSGNTIYF,TGTGCCAGTAGTCTTAGAGGATCTGGAAACACCATATATTTT
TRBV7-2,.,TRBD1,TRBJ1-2,CASSFGTANYGYTF,TGTGCCAGCAGCTTCGGGACAGCTAACTATGGCTACACCTTC
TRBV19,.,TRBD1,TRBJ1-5,CASTLGQGDFSNQPQHF,TGTGCCAGTACCTTAGGACAGGGGGACTTCTCAAATCAGCCCCAGCATTTT
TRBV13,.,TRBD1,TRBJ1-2,CASSLAQGAGYGYTF,TGTGCCAGCAGCTTAGCGCAGGGGGCTGGCTATGGCTACACCTTC
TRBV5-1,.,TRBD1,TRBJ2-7,CASSLATLDRGMYYEQYF,TGCGCCAGCAGCTTGGCGACCTTGGACAGGGGAATGTACTACGAGCAGTACTTC
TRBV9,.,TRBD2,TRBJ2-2,CASSEPEAGGVSRGLFF,TGTGCCAGCAGCGAGCCGGAAGCGGGAGGGGTTTCAAGAGGGCTGTTTTTT
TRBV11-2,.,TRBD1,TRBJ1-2,CASSPTRTGGHGYTF,TGTGCCAGCAGCCCCACTCGGACAGGGGGCCATGGCTACACCTTC
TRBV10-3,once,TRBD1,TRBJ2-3,CAISVGDRVADTQYF,TGTGCCATCAGTGTGGGAGACAGGGTCGCAGATACGCAGTATTTT
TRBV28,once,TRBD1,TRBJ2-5,CASVPTGAGETQYF,TGTGCCAGCGTTCCGACAGGGGCAGGGGAGACCCAGTACTTC
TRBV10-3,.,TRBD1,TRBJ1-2,CATSQGAERGYTF,TGTGCCACTTCACAGGGGGCAGAGCGGGGCTACACCTTC
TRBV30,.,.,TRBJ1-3,CAWSHSGNTIYF,TGTGCCTGGAGCCACTCTGGAAACACCATATATTTT
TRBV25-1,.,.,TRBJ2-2,CASAAHANTGELFF,TGTGCCTCGGCGGCGCACGCGAACACCGGGGAGCTGTTTTTT
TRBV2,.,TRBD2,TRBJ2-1,CASSEAASGGEQFF,TGTGCCAGCAGTGAAGCGGCTAGCGGGGGGGAACAGTTCTTC
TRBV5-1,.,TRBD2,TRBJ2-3,CASSLLLAGTTDTQYF,TGCGCCAGCAGCTTGCTTCTAGCGGGGACCACAGATACGCAGTATTTT
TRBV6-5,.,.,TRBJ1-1,CASSYEGGTEAFF,TGTGCCAGCAGTTACGAGGGTGGGACTGAAGCTTTCTTT
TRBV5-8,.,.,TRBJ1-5,CASYDSSSNQPQHF,TGTGCCAGTTATGACAGTTCCAGCAATCAGCCCCAGCATTTT
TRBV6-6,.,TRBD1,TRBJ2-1,CASLQGQSYNEQFF,TGTGCCTCACTGCAGGGACAGAGTTACAATGAGCAGTTCTTC
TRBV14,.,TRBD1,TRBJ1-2,CASRRDSNYGYTF,TGTGCCAGCAGGCGGGACAGTAACTATGGCTACACCTTC
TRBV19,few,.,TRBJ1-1,CASSPEDILTEAFF,TGTGCCAGTAGTCCAGAGGACATTCTCACTGAAGCTTTCTTT
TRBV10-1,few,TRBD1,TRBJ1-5,CASMTGRMGNQPQHF,TGCGCCAGCATGACAGGGAGAATGGGCAATCAGCCCCAGCATTTT
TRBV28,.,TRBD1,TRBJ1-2,CASSLQGGARIYGYTF,TGTGCCAGCAGTTTACAAGGGGGCGCTCGTATCTATGGCTACACCTTC
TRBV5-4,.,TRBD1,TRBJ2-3,CASSLPGQQRNTQYF,TGTGCCAGCAGTTTACCGGGACAGCAAAGGAATACGCAGTATTTT
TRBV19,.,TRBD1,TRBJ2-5,CASNPTSGGVETQYF,TGTGCCAGTAATCCGACATCAGGGGGCGTCGAGACCCAGTACTTC
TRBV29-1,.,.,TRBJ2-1,CSVVGTGNSYNEQFF,TGCAGCGTGGTAGGCACAGGGAACTCCTACAATGAGCAGTTCTTC
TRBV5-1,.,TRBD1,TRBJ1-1,CASSLNGRDSEAFF,TGCGCCAGCAGCCTTAATGGAAGGGACAGCGAAGCTTTCTTT
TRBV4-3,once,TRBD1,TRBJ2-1,CASSQGGDRGHEQFF,TGCGCCAGCAGCCAAGGTGGGGACAGGGGCCATGAGCAGTTCTTC
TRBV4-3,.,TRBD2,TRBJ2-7,CASSQGVAGGQAYEQYF,TGCGCCAGCAGCCAAGGAGTAGCGGGGGGCCAGGCCTACGAGCAGTACTTC
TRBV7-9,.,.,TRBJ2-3,CASSLVPTDTQYF,TGTGCCAGCAGCTTAGTTCCGACAGATACGCAGTATTTT
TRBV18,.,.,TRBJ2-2,CASSLLAPTGELFF,TGTGCCAGCTCACTCCTAGCGCCCACCGGGGAGCTGTTTTTT
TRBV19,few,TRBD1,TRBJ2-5,CASRGGQGGETQYF,TGTGCCAGTAGAGGGGGACAGGGTGGAGAGACCCAGTACTTC
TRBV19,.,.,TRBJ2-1,CASSPDPLGGGSENNEQFF,TGTGCCAGTAGCCCCGACCCTCTGGGGGGCGGGAGCGAGAACAATGAGCAGTTCTTC
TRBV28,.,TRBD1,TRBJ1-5,CASSDRGSQPQHF,TGTGCCAGCAGTGACAGGGGAAGTCAGCCCCAGCATTTT
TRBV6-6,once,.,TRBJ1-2,CASSLEGSYGYTF,TGTGCCAGCAGTTTGGAGGGATCCTATGGCTACACCTTC
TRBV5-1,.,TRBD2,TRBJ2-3,CASSPGGGVDTQYF,TGCGCCAGCAGCCCTGGGGGGGGTGTAGATACGCAGTATTTT
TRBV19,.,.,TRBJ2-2,CASSTQVVILTNTGELFF,TGTGCCAGTAGTACGCAGGTGGTCATACTGACGAACACCGGGGAGCTGTTTTTT
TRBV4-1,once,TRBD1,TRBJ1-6,CASSPEYGTGGNSPLHF,TGCGCCAGCAGCCCTGAATACGGGACAGGGGGTAATTCACCCCTCCACTTT
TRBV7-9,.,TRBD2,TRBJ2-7,CASTPGGNSYEQYF,TGTGCCAGCACCCCGGGGGGGAACTCCTACGAGCAGTACTTC